The present T cell receptor (beta chain) was sequenced within a study of cytomegalovirus exposure and HLA in healthy donors. Primers included in the PCR were 60 Vbeta and 13 Jbeta primers. Libraries were prepared by immunoSEQ multiplex PCR; TCRdb keeps only in-frame clonotypes and omits some of them. The sample gives 170,000 or so clones, 80% of which show up once; 6% to 7.5% is in the top ten. The CDR3 is 15 amino acids. V was cut by 0 bases and J by 0 bases, with 9 bases left in between. Per germline, CDR1 SGHRS and CDR2 YFSETQ. This receptor was obtained from a young man in good health and CMV-seropositive. V and J are TRBV5-1 and TRBJ1-2; D remains ambiguous. Material for sequencing was PBMCs. The CDR3 DNA follows: TGCGCCAGCAGCTTGGAGTGGGCAGCTAACTATGGCTACACCTTC. Protein: CASSLEWAANYGYTF.